One T cell receptor beta chain is described in this entry. Its antigen remains unidentified. One end of the junction varies from germline; a read error may be responsible. This entry is derived from a study of blood T cells in healthy people across ages. As for the study in general: Capture via template switching afforded approximately one barcoded beta molecule per two T cells. The study, taken as a whole, reports: A roughly linear fall in TCR beta diversity per million T cells was seen with increasing age.

Looked up from germline, CDR1 is LGHDT and CDR2 is YNNKEL (reference sequence). This CDR3 comprises 15 residues. With a J-beta primer mix and a sample-barcoded 5' primer, a second PCR ran about 6 to 11 cycles. TCRdb re-called the 5' RACE reads through MiXCR, storing one row per CDR3 protein. The data show roughly 900,000 distinct CDR3 sequences, about 30% seen once. The authors drew around 11 milliliters of peripheral blood from each donor. Each sample used at least 6 million PBMCs. The specimen sequenced was blood. V usage is TRBV3-1 and J usage is TRBJ1-4; the match to TRBD1 covers 8 bases. The clonotype comes from a woman of 80 years or more in good health. CDR3 loop: CASSQRTGPNEKLFF. Here the CDR3 DNA reads TGCGCCAGCAGCCAACGGACAGGGCCTAATGAAAAACTGTTTTTT.